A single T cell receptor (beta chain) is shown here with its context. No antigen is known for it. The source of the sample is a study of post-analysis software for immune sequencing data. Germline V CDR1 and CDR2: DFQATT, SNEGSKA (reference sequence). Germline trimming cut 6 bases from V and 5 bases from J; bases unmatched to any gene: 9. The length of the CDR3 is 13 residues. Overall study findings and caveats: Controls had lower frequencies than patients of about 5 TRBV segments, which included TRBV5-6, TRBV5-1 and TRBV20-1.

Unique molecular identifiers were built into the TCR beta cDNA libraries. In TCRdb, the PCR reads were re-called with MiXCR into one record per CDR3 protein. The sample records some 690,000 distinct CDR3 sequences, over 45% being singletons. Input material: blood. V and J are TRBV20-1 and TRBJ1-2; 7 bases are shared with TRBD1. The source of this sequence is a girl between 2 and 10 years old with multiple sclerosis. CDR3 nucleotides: TGCAGTGCCCAGACCGGGACAGAGTATGGCTACACCTTC. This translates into CSAQTGTEYGYTF.